These 21 T cell receptor beta chains were all obtained from the same sample, sequenced in a study of OX40 agonist ivuxolimab in advanced cancers. Clones were read by immunoSEQ multiplex PCR, and TCRdb kept only the in-frame ones, dropping some. Of some 80,000 clones in the sample, 80% to 90% are singletons; the top ten hold 20% to 25%. The sequenced sample was CD4+ or CD8+ T cells sorted from blood, obtained in a trial of the OX40 agonist ivuxolimab. All receptors come from an adult with an advanced solid tumor such as melanoma, head and neck, liver or kidney cancer.

This chain connects TRBV28 to TRBJ1-1; D call uncertain. The CDR3 consists of 13 residues. Germline CDR1 and CDR2: MDHEN and SYDVKM. Trimming took off 6 bases at V and 1 base at J, with 9 bases between the two ends. The DNA of the CDR3 is TGTGCCAGCAGGGAAGGGTGGAACACTGAAGCTTTCTTT. Protein product: CASREGWNTEAFF.

The chain joins TRBV6-6 to TRBJ1-2; no clear D gene. Germline V lookup: CDR1 MNHNY, CDR2 SVGAGI (reference sequence). Trimming shortened V by 10 bases and J by 4 bases, and 22 bases separated the two germline ends. The CDR3 covers 15 residues. The CDR3 loop reads CATKPTAAGGYGYTF. In DNA, the CDR3 is TGTGCCACCAAACCGACCGCGGCTGGAGGCTATGGCTACACCTTC.

This clone has just one count. CDR3 in amino acids: CASSVAAITDTQYF. As DNA, the CDR3 is TGTGCCAGCAGCGTAGCAGCGATCACAGATACGCAGTATTTT. The chain has TRBV9 and TRBJ2-3; D unclear. Per germline, CDR1 SGDLS and CDR2 YYNGEE. The germline V and J ends were trimmed by 0 bases and 2 bases, with 7 bases remaining between them. The CDR3 has 14 amino acids.

The V call is TRBV19, the J call TRBJ1-1; D not certain. V was shortened by 2 bases and J by 3 bases, with 7 bases between the two germline ends. CDR3 length: 13 residues. Per germline, CDR1 LNHDA and CDR2 SQIVND (reference sequence). The CDR3 coding sequence is TGTGCCAGTAGTATATCCCTCGACACTGAAGCTTTCTTT. It encodes CASSISLDTEAFF.

J is TRBJ2-2 and V is TRBV19; D uncertain. The germline V and J ends were trimmed by 7 bases and 1 base, with 19 bases remaining between them. The CDR3 covers 17 residues. Germline CDR1 LNHDA, CDR2 SQIVND (reference sequence). The CDR3: CASTPPTAIGNTGELFF. CDR3 bases: TGTGCCAGTACCCCCCCCACAGCTATCGGGAACACCGGGGAGCTGTTTTTT. Complete variable domain (other parts from reference TRBV19 and TRBJ2-2): DGGITQSPKYLFRKEGQNVTLSCEQNLNHDAMYWYRQDPGQGLRLIYYSQIVNDFQKGDIAEGYSVSREKKESFPLTVTSAQKNPTAFYLCASTPPTAIGNTGELFFGEGSRLTVL.

The chain joins TRBV30 to TRBJ2-3; the match to TRBD2 covers 7 bases. Germline loops: CDR1 GTSNPN, CDR2 SVGIG (reference sequence). V trimming: 0 bases; J trimming: 2 bases; junction bases outside the gene matches: 2. The CDR3 runs to 14 residues. As DNA, the CDR3 is TGTGCCTGGAGTGTGGGGGGGATCACAGATACGCAGTATTTT. Translating it yields CAWSVGGITDTQYF. Variable domain in full (rest from reference TRBV30 and TRBJ2-3): SQTIHQWPATLVQPVGSPLSLECTVEGTSNPNLYWYRQAAGRGLQLLFYSVGIGQISSEVPQNLSASRPQDRQFILSSKKLLLSDSGFYLCAWSVGGITDTQYFGPGTRLTVL.

The chain combines TRBV7-2 with TRBJ2-5, with 7 bases that match TRBD2. J gave up 4 bases and V 1 base, and 6 bases lay outside the gene matches. The germline V gene encodes CDR1 SGHTA and CDR2 FQGNSA. The CDR3 is 15 amino acids. CDR3 bases: TGTGCCAGCAGCTTAGGGCGGGGGAGCAGAGAGACCCAGTACTTC. Amino acids: CASSLGRGSRETQYF.

The chain has TRBV14 and TRBJ2-4; perhaps TRBD1 as D (5 bases). Germline assignment: CDR1 SGHDN and CDR2 FVKESK. This CDR3 has 15 amino acids. The V and J ends lost 4 bases and 7 bases respectively, with 17 bases between them. This CDR3 is CASSPLGEKGNIQYF. In nucleotides, the CDR3 is TGTGCCAGCAGCCCATTAGGGGAAAAAGGGAACATTCAGTACTTC.

The gene calls are TRBV4-3 and TRBJ1-2; 7 positions agree with TRBD1. Per germline, CDR1 LGHNA and CDR2 YSLEER. With 0 bases clipped from V and 6 bases from J, the junction kept 7 bases outside the gene matches. This CDR3 is built from 15 residues. CDR3 bases: TGCGCCAGCAGCCAAGATTTGACAGGGAACCATGGCTACACCTTC. Translated, it gives CASSQDLTGNHGYTF.

The rearrangement links TRBV7-2 to TRBJ2-1; 11 positions agree with TRBD2. CDR1 is SGHTA and CDR2 is FQGNSA in the germline V gene. The CDR3 covers 17 residues. Trimming took 6 bases from V and 5 from J; bases not matched to a gene: 12. The CDR3 loop reads CASRLSGSGGANNEQFF. CDR3 DNA sequence: TGTGCCAGCAGACTATCGGGTAGCGGGGGGGCTAACAATGAGCAGTTCTTC.

The rearrangement links TRBV9 to TRBJ2-7; D may correspond to TRBD1 or TRBD2 (6 bases each). Germline V gene sequence: CDR1 SGDLS, CDR2 YYNGEE. The CDR3 length is 13 residues. Deletions cut 3 bases from V and 2 bases from J, with 9 bases between. The CDR3 sequence: CASSEGGAYEQYF. In DNA, the CDR3 is TGTGCCAGCAGCGAGGGGGGAGCCTACGAGCAGTACTTC.

The V and J genes are TRBV19 and TRBJ1-5; TRBD1 is a possible D gene (6 bases). The CDR3 sequence is 14 residues long. Deletions cut 11 bases from V and 1 base from J, with 15 bases between. Germline CDR1 and CDR2: LNHDA and SQIVND (reference sequence). The CDR3 DNA reads as TGTGCCTCCCGGGGGGGCGCGAGCAATCAGCCCCAGCATTTT. Protein: CASRGGASNQPQHF.

This clone was seen only once. V and J are TRBV10-2 and TRBJ1-6, with unresolved D. The germline gives CDR1 WSHSY, CDR2 SAAADI. With 8 bases removed from V and 7 bases from J, the gap between germline ends came to 12 bases. The CDR3 loop spans 13 amino acids. The CDR3 reads CASSPRGNSPLHF. Here the CDR3 DNA reads TGCGCCAGCTCCCCACGAGGGAATTCACCCCTCCACTTT.

The V gene is TRBV5-4, the J gene TRBJ2-2; TRBD2 matches 9 bases. Trimming cost V 7 bases and J 4 bases; bases outside gene matches: 5. Germline lookup yields CDR1 SGHNT and CDR2 YYREEE (reference sequence). The length of the CDR3 is 14 residues. The CDR3 protein is CASQSRGGTGELFF. CDR3 DNA sequence: TGTGCCAGCCAGTCGCGGGGGGGCACCGGGGAGCTGTTTTTT.

As DNA, the CDR3 is TGCGCCAGCAGCTCGGGACATAACACCGGGGAGCTGTTTTTT. As protein: CASSSGHNTGELFF. The chain joins TRBV5-1 to TRBJ2-2; TRBD1 might be the D (6 bases). Trimming removed 3 bases at V and 2 bases at J, with 8 bases between. This CDR3 region has 14 residues. The germline gives CDR1 SGHRS, CDR2 YFSETQ. Supplemented by reference TRBV5-1 and TRBJ2-2, the full variable domain reads KAGVTQTPRYLIKTRGQQVTLSCSPISGHRSVSWYQQTPGQGLQFLFEYFSETQRNKGNFPGRFSGRQFSNSRSEMNVSTLELGDSALYLCASSSGHNTGELFFGEGSRLTVL.

The chain carries TRBV10-3 and TRBJ1-1; maybe TRBD1 (5 bases). Germline V gene data show CDR1 as ENHRY and CDR2 as SYGVKD. This CDR3 is 13 amino acids long. Trimming removed 6 bases from V and 4 bases from J, with 12 bases in between. The CDR3 region is CAIRRGESTEAFF. The CDR3 region has the DNA TGTGCCATCAGAAGGGGAGAGTCCACTGAAGCTTTCTTT.

This clone has only one observation. The chain joins TRBV6-1 to TRBJ2-3, with 8 positions matching TRBD1. The length of the CDR3 is 13 residues. Germline V gene lookup returns CDR1 MNHNS and CDR2 SASEGT. V trimming: 7 bases; J trimming: 2 bases; junction bases outside the gene matches: 2. In DNA, the CDR3 is TGTGCCAGCATACAGGGGGACACAGATACGCAGTATTTT. Encoded protein: CASIQGDTDTQYF.

This clone was counted only a few times. V usage is TRBV5-5 and J usage is TRBJ2-7; D gene ambiguous. Trimming pared 0 bases from V and 3 bases from J, leaving 7 bases between. Germline CDR1 is SGHKS and CDR2 is YYEKEE (reference sequence). The CDR3 has 13 residues. CDR3 bases: TGTGCCAGCAGCTTGGGCAGAGACTACGAGCAGTACTTC. Translating gives CASSLGRDYEQYF.

The chain employs TRBV19 and TRBJ1-3, with 7 bases aligning to TRBD1. Germline CDR1 is LNHDA and CDR2 is SQIVND (reference sequence). V shed 5 bases, J shed 3 bases, and the junction held 7 bases outside the gene matches. The CDR3 spans 15 residues. The CDR3 is CASSVGQVNGNTIYF. In nucleotides, the CDR3 is TGTGCCAGTAGTGTTGGACAGGTTAATGGAAACACCATATATTTT.

The chain carries TRBV29-1 and TRBJ2-7, with a tentative D call TRBD1 (5 bases). Trimming cost V 6 bases and J 0 bases, with 15 bases left between them. The CDR3 loop spans 14 amino acids. CDR1 and CDR2 from the germline V gene are SQVTM and ANQGSEA. CDR3: CSVAGLGSSYEQYF. The CDR3 nucleotides are TGCAGCGTGGCAGGGTTGGGAAGCTCCTACGAGCAGTACTTC.

V gene TRBV2 combines with J gene TRBJ1-5; 11 nucleotides align to TRBD1. Germline loops: CDR1 SNHLY, CDR2 FYNNEI. V gave up 7 bases and J gave up 6 bases; unmatched junction bases: 2. The CDR3 contains 13 residues. The CDR3, as DNA: TGTGCCAGCATGGGACAGGGGGGTCAGCCCCAGCATTTT. Translating it yields CASMGQGGQPQHF. Combining the CDR3 with reference TRBV2 and TRBJ1-5 gives the whole variable domain EPEVTQTPSHQVTQMGQEVILRCVPISNHLYFYWYRQILGQKVEFLVSFYNNEISEKSEIFDDQFSVERPDGSNFTLKIRSTKLEDSAMYFCASMGQGGQPQHFGDGTRLSIL.